The present T cell receptor (beta chain) was sequenced within a study of cytomegalovirus exposure and HLA in healthy donors. General observations from the study: A list of approximately 150 TCR beta chains associated with cytomegalovirus was given.

Clones were sequenced by immunoSEQ multiplex PCR, and TCRdb holds only the in-frame ones, with some missing. Here the sample spans about 56,000 clones, roughly 92% being singletons. Germline V gene sequence: CDR1 SGDLS, CDR2 YYNGEE. The V and J ends lost 3 bases and 1 base respectively, with 7 bases between them. This CDR3 is built from 14 residues. Comment on this clone: Its antigen is unknown.

The rearrangement links TRBV9 to TRBJ2-2; D is undetermined. The origin of this receptor is a young man in good health and CMV-seronegative. Sequenced input: PBMCs. This chain's CDR3 is CASSDRGNTGELFF. The CDR3 coding sequence is TGTGCCAGCAGCGATAGAGGGAACACCGGGGAGCTGTTTTTT.